This T cell receptor (beta chain) was sequenced for a study of T cell responses to AZD1222 COVID-19 vaccine. Study details: It was second doses at about 4 or about 12 weeks that were pooled. Whole-study findings and limits: Two AZD1222 doses significantly raised spike-specific TCR breadth and depth over controls. Clonal diversity was possibly underestimated; the donors were predominantly white British and more often female.

Assay: immunoSEQ multiplex PCR; the TCRdb copy retains only in-frame clones and omits some. The repertoire holds 150,000 or so clones, with around 93% as singletons. Details on this clone: Its antigen is not known.

Germline values: CDR1 SGHDN, CDR2 FVKESK. This CDR3 is 16 amino acids long. V lost 2 bases, J lost 4 bases, and 17 bases lay in between. The source of this sequence is an adult in good health. The sequencing here drew on peripheral blood, taken on day 0 of AZD1222 vaccination. The V call is TRBV14, the J call TRBJ1-2, with D perhaps matching TRBD1 (5 bases). CDR3 region: CASSQLRMGGGYGYTF. In DNA, the CDR3 is TGTGCCAGCAGCCAACTCAGAATGGGGGGAGGCTATGGCTACACCTTC.